This TCR beta chain was captured in a study of OX40 agonist ivuxolimab in advanced cancers. Libraries were prepared by immunoSEQ multiplex PCR; TCRdb keeps only in-frame clonotypes and omits some of them. The data show around 55,000 clones, with roughly nine tenths seen just once and more than 9% held by the top ten. Sample: CD4+ or CD8+ T cells sorted from blood, taken in a trial of the OX40 agonist ivuxolimab. The receptor comes from an adult with an advanced solid tumor such as melanoma, head and neck, liver or kidney cancer.

CDR3: CASSSPTVVAQNTEAFF. CDR3 coding DNA: TGTGCCAGCAGCTCCCCGACAGTTGTGGCCCAGAACACTGAAGCTTTCTTT. This chain links TRBV7-9 with TRBJ1-1; perhaps TRBD1 as D (5 bases). V was cut by 4 bases and J by 1 base, with 19 bases left in between. This CDR3 contains 17 residues. CDR1 and CDR2 from the germline V gene are SEHNR and FQNEAQ (reference sequence).